One and the same sample provided the 30 T cell receptor beta chains below, sequenced in a study of blood T cell repertoires in COVID-19. The table came from immunoSEQ multiplex PCR; TCRdb's copy has only in-frame clones and leaves some out. The sample shows over 200,000 clones, around 82% of them seen only once. Material for sequencing was peripheral blood. Receptor source: a woman aged 45 to 65 with acute or convalescent COVID-19.

V usage is TRBV11-2 and J usage is TRBJ2-2, with 9 bases fitting TRBD1. This CDR3 has 15 residues. From germline, CDR1 is SGHAT and CDR2 FQNNGV. Unmatched junction bases numbered 4, after V lost 2 bases and J lost 6 bases. CDR3 protein: CASSLSGTGSGELFF. CDR3 coding DNA: TGTGCCAGCAGCTTATCCGGGACAGGGTCCGGGGAGCTGTTTTTT.

V is TRBV12-3 or TRBV12-4 and J is TRBJ1-4, with no clear D. V gave up 4 bases and J gave up 0 bases, with 3 bases separating them. CDR3 length equals 13 residues. In DNA form, the CDR3 reads TGTGCCAGCAGTTCCACAACTAATGAAAAACTGTTTTTT. This encodes CASSSTTNEKLFF.

This clone was seen a few times. The V and J genes are TRBV2 and TRBJ1-4; D uncertain. Germline V gives CDR1 SNHLY, CDR2 FYNNEI. The CDR3 covers 15 residues. The ends were cut back, 4 bases at V and 0 bases at J, with 9 bases in the middle. The CDR3 loop reads CASSVAGATNEKLFF. DNA for the CDR3: TGTGCCAGCAGTGTCGCGGGAGCAACTAATGAAAAACTGTTTTTT.

This clone appeared once. The chain joins TRBV2 to TRBJ2-3, with TRBD2 matching over 11 bases. CDR3 length: 15 residues. Germline V CDR1 and CDR2: SNHLY, FYNNEI. J was trimmed by 13 bases and V by 3 bases; bases with no gene match: 12. CDR3 protein: CASSDLAGGPGWKYF. The CDR3 DNA reads TGTGCCAGCAGTGACTTAGCGGGAGGGCCGGGTTGGAAGTATTTT.

The CDR3 DNA reads as TGTGCCAGCTCACCTATACGAAATCCAGGGTATGGCTACACCTTC. This translates into CASSPIRNPGYGYTF. The V and J genes are TRBV18 and TRBJ1-2, with D maybe TRBD1 (5 bases). Germline V gene sequence: CDR1 KGHSH, CDR2 LQKENI. The V end was cut by 3 bases, the J end by 5 bases, with 16 bases between. CDR3 size: 15 residues.

The chain employs TRBV2 and TRBJ2-1; TRBD1 matches 7 bases. Losses at the gene ends were 4 bases for V and 6 bases for J; bases not matched to a gene: 12. Germline V CDR1 and CDR2: SNHLY, FYNNEI. The CDR3 consists of 16 residues. Here the CDR3 DNA reads TGTGCCAGCAGTGTAGGGGGCGGAAGGGTTAGCAATGAGCAGTTCTTC. Amino acid sequence: CASSVGGGRVSNEQFF.

The V call is TRBV6-1, the J call TRBJ1-3, with D maybe TRBD1 (5 bases). The CDR3 consists of 15 residues. From germline, CDR1 is MNHNS and CDR2 SASEGT. The V gene lost 2 bases and the J gene lost 3 bases, with 11 bases spanning the gap. CDR3 in amino acids: CASSESAGRGNTIYF. CDR3 DNA sequence: TGTGCCAGCAGTGAATCGGCAGGGCGTGGAAACACCATATATTTT.

This clone has a single count. This chain connects TRBV30 to TRBJ1-5; D is possibly TRBD1 (5 bases). Germline values: CDR1 GTSNPN, CDR2 SVGIG (reference sequence). The CDR3 covers 15 residues. The V and J ends lost 3 bases and 3 bases respectively, with 15 bases between them. The CDR3 DNA is TGTGCCTGGAGCCACATGGGGGGTTCCAATCAGCCCCAGCATTTT. Translated: CAWSHMGGSNQPQHF.

V usage is TRBV11-3 and J usage is TRBJ2-7; perhaps TRBD2 as D (6 bases). CDR3 length: 15 amino acids. Germline values: CDR1 SGHNT, CDR2 YENEEA. The germline V and J ends were trimmed by 6 bases and 2 bases, with 17 bases remaining between them. CDR3 nucleotide sequence: TGTGCCAGCAGTAAAGGGCGGGGAGGAGCCTACGAGCAGTACTTC. Translating gives CASSKGRGGAYEQYF.

The gene calls are TRBV29-1 and TRBJ2-2, with TRBD1 matching 9 bases. CDR3 length: 16 residues. V lost 7 bases to trimming and J lost 1 base; unmatched junction nucleotides: 10. CDR1 is SQVTM and CDR2 is ANQGSEA in the germline V gene. DNA of the CDR3: TGCAGCGGCGCCACAGGGGGCTCGTTGAACACCGGGGAGCTGTTTTTT. Translating it yields CSGATGGSLNTGELFF.

The rearrangement uses TRBV7-2 and TRBJ2-7; D is possibly TRBD1 (6 bases). The CDR3 covers 14 residues. Deletions cut 5 bases from V and 3 bases from J, with 14 bases between. Germline CDR1 reads SGHTA; CDR2 reads FQGNSA. CDR3 DNA sequence: TGTGCCAGCAGCCCCACAGGGATACTCTACGAGCAGTACTTC. This translates into CASSPTGILYEQYF.

The gene calls are TRBV4-2 and TRBJ2-7, with 8 bases identical to TRBD1. V lost 1 base to trimming and J lost 3 bases; unmatched junction nucleotides: 2. The germline V gene has CDR1 LGHNA and CDR2 YNFKEQ. CDR3 size: 14 residues. The CDR3 protein is CASSQVDRGYEQYF. The CDR3 coding sequence is TGTGCCAGCAGCCAAGTAGACAGGGGCTACGAGCAGTACTTC.

The gene calls are TRBV7-2 and TRBJ2-4; D not resolved. The CDR3 sequence is 13 residues long. V was pared by 7 bases and J by 0 bases, with 7 bases between. Germline-derived CDR1 and CDR2 are SGHTA and FQGNSA. DNA of the CDR3: TGTGCCAGCACCCCCTTAGCCAAAAACATTCAGTACTTC. It translates to CASTPLAKNIQYF.

To note about this clone: The sample holds other DNA sequences that translate to the same CDR3. The chain is built from TRBV6-5 and TRBJ2-5, with 7 bases that match TRBD1. V lost 6 bases to trimming and J lost 5 bases; unmatched junction nucleotides: 3. The germline gives CDR1 MNHEY, CDR2 SVGAGI. The CDR3 is 12 residues long. CDR3 protein: CASRPTGETQYF. The CDR3 coding sequence is TGTGCCAGCAGACCGACAGGGGAGACCCAGTACTTC.

The CDR3 protein is CASSSPGQSQDIQYF. The CDR3 nucleotides are TGTGCCAGCAGTAGCCCGGGACAATCCCAGGACATTCAGTACTTC. This sequence joins TRBV28 and TRBJ2-4; possibly TRBD1 for D (6 bases). The CDR3 sequence is 15 residues long. The V and J ends lost 5 bases and 8 bases respectively, with 19 bases between them. The V gene's germline CDR1 is MDHEN and CDR2 SYDVKM.

This rearrangement joins TRBV6-5 to TRBJ1-6; D might be TRBD1 (6 bases). Germline CDR1 MNHEY, CDR2 SVGAGI. The CDR3 runs 14 residues. The germline V and J ends were trimmed by 4 bases and 8 bases, with 12 bases remaining between them. The CDR3 nucleotides are TGTGCCAGCAGTTTAGGGGGAGGGGATTCACCCCTCCACTTT. This codes for CASSLGGGDSPLHF.

This chain connects TRBV6-5 to TRBJ1-2; TRBD1 aligns across 9 bases. Per the germline V gene, CDR1 is MNHEY and CDR2 is SVGAGI. The CDR3 extends over 15 amino acids. V trimming: 8 bases; J trimming: 6 bases; junction bases outside the gene matches: 13. CDR3 coding DNA: TGTGCCAGCTCTACTGGGTGGGACAGGGAGGATGGCTACACCTTC. It yields the protein CASSTGWDREDGYTF.

The V and J genes are TRBV10-2 and TRBJ1-1; 8 nucleotides match TRBD1. Trimming cost V 6 bases and J 10 bases; bases outside gene matches: 7. Germline CDR1 and CDR2: WSHSY and SAAADI. The CDR3 runs to 12 residues. The CDR3, as DNA: TGCGCCAGCAGCGAGACAGGGGATGTAGCTTTCTTT. It is translated as CASSETGDVAFF.

The V call is TRBV6-5, the J call TRBJ1-4, with 9 nucleotides matching TRBD1. CDR1 and CDR2 (germline): MNHEY, SVGAGI. V trimming: 0 bases; J trimming: 8 bases; junction bases outside the gene matches: 4. This CDR3 comprises 15 residues. CDR3 bases: TGTGCCAGCAGTTACTCCGGGACAGGGACCGAAAAACTGTTTTTT. Translated: CASSYSGTGTEKLFF.

This clone appeared many times. The chain employs TRBV10-2 and TRBJ2-7; 12 bases line up with TRBD2. Per germline, CDR1 WSHSY and CDR2 SAAADI. The length of the CDR3 is 13 residues. V lost 6 bases, J lost 4 bases, and 1 base stayed unmatched. In DNA form, the CDR3 reads TGCGCCAGCAGGACTAGCGGGAGTTACGAGCAGTACTTC. Its translation: CASRTSGSYEQYF.

J is TRBJ1-1 and V is TRBV11-2; perhaps TRBD1 as D (5 bases). V dropped 4 bases and J dropped 8 bases, with 14 bases sitting between them. The CDR3 extends over 13 amino acids. The germline V gene encodes CDR1 SGHAT and CDR2 FQNNGV. The CDR3: CASSSYRGGEAFF. Written as DNA, the CDR3 is TGTGCCAGCAGCTCCTATCGGGGGGGAGAAGCTTTCTTT.

The V gene is TRBV9, the J gene TRBJ2-5, with 9 bases identical to TRBD2. This CDR3 region has 16 residues. The germline CDR1 and CDR2 sequences are SGDLS and YYNGEE. After removal of 0 bases from V and 5 bases from J, the junction contained 8 bases not matched to a gene. CDR3: CASSVASAGGRETQYF. The CDR3 nucleotides are TGTGCCAGCAGCGTAGCTTCAGCGGGAGGAAGGGAGACCCAGTACTTC.

V gene TRBV19 combines with J gene TRBJ1-2; D unresolved. CDR1 is LNHDA and CDR2 is SQIVND in the germline V gene (reference sequence). V was trimmed by 2 bases and J by 0 bases, leaving 7 bases between them. The CDR3 covers 14 residues. The CDR3, as DNA: TGTGCCAGTAGTATACAGATTTCTAACTATGGCTACACCTTC. Amino acid sequence: CASSIQISNYGYTF.

V gene TRBV10-2 combines with J gene TRBJ2-1, with 12 bases aligning to TRBD2. This CDR3 has 15 residues. The germline gives CDR1 WSHSY, CDR2 SAAADI. J gave up 7 bases and V 5 bases, and 6 bases lay outside the gene matches. The CDR3 spells CASSLAGGMKNEQFF. The CDR3, as DNA: TGCGCCAGCAGTCTAGCGGGAGGGATGAAGAATGAGCAGTTCTTC.

This clone occurred a few times. This chain links TRBV27 with TRBJ1-2; no firm D call. V lost 6 bases and J 1 base, leaving 6 bases between the germline ends. The CDR3 runs 12 residues. Germline loops: CDR1 MNHEY, CDR2 SMNVEV (reference sequence). The DNA for the CDR3 is TGTGCCAGCAGGGGCGTTAACTATGGCTACACCTTC. Amino acids: CASRGVNYGYTF.

The V gene is TRBV29-1, the J gene TRBJ2-7; D gene unclear. Trimming stripped 5 bases from V and 0 bases from J, with 14 bases between. This CDR3 is 14 amino acids long. CDR1 SQVTM and CDR2 ANQGSEA come from the germline V gene. CDR3 DNA sequence: TGCAGCGTTATGTGGGCGTCCATCTCCTACGAGCAGTACTTC. Protein sequence: CSVMWASISYEQYF.

The chain recombines TRBV4-1 with TRBJ1-4; D is undetermined. CDR3 length: 14 residues. V was clipped by 1 base and J by 8 bases, with 11 bases between them. Germline CDR1 and CDR2: MGHRA and YSYEKL. The CDR3 loop reads CASSQGVLGEKLFF. Written as DNA, the CDR3 is TGCGCCAGCAGCCAAGGGGTGCTGGGCGAAAAACTGTTTTTT.

This rearrangement joins TRBV5-5 to TRBJ1-6, with 7 bases lining up with TRBD1. The CDR3 is 15 residues long. J was trimmed by 5 bases and V by 4 bases; bases with no gene match: 6. Germline V gene lookup returns CDR1 SGHKS and CDR2 YYEKEE (reference sequence). Here the CDR3 reads CASSPPTGNNSPLHF. CDR3 bases: TGTGCCAGCAGCCCCCCGACAGGGAATAATTCACCCCTCCACTTT.

The V and J genes are TRBV11-3 and TRBJ2-5; 9 positions match TRBD2. CDR1 is SGHNT, CDR2 YENEEA, per germline. There are 15 residues in the CDR3. J gave up 5 bases and V 5 bases, and 9 bases lay outside the gene matches. This CDR3 is CASSHSGSPQETQYF. CDR3 sequence (DNA): TGTGCCAGCAGCCATAGCGGGAGCCCTCAGGAGACCCAGTACTTC.

The CDR3 is CASSERQVGEQFF. Written as DNA, the CDR3 is TGTGCCAGTAGTGAGCGACAGGTGGGTGAGCAGTTCTTC. The V and J genes are TRBV19 and TRBJ2-1; tentatively, D is TRBD1 (6 bases). In germline, CDR1 is LNHDA, CDR2 SQIVND (reference sequence). The CDR3 is 13 residues long. V shed 5 bases and J shed 9 bases, with 14 bases lying between them.